This T cell receptor beta chain was identified during a study of early T cells in non-severe SARS-CoV-2 infection. Study-wide background: Sequencing input comprised bulk RNA from unsorted whole blood; chain pairing was not available. Study-level results: Anti-spike CD8 responses were favored in VDJdb matching, and private and CD4 specificities were missed.

In its sample, this clonotype was seen many times. Antigen: not known. The TCR library protocol attached unique molecular identifiers to the individual cDNA molecules. MiXCR, run by TCRdb on the 5' RACE reads, gives a single entry per CDR3 protein. The sample has fewer than 40,000 distinct CDR3 sequences; 4.5% to 6% are singletons. In germline, CDR1 is SQVTM, CDR2 ANQGSEA. After removal of 6 bases from V and 0 bases from J, the junction contained 7 bases not matched to a gene. This CDR3 comprises 15 residues. The chain couples TRBV29-1 to TRBJ2-7; 11 bases align to TRBD1. The sample was whole blood. The sequence derives from an adult who was a healthcare worker with PCR-confirmed SARS-CoV-2 infection or an uninfected control (not recorded which). This CDR3 reads CSVSAGTGGSYEQYF. Written as DNA, the CDR3 is TGCAGCGTCAGCGCCGGGACAGGGGGCTCCTACGAGCAGTACTTC.